Presented here are 26 T cell receptor beta chains from one specimen sequenced in a study of cytomegalovirus exposure and HLA in healthy donors. PCR primers comprised 60 Vbeta and 13 Jbeta primers. Clones were read by immunoSEQ multiplex PCR, and TCRdb kept only the in-frame ones, dropping some. The sample carries around 130,000 clones, about three quarters recorded once. Sequenced material: PBMCs. The source of these receptors is a woman aged 60-70 years in good health and CMV-seropositive.

The genes are TRBV11-2 and TRBJ1-2; no reliable D call. This CDR3 region has 12 residues. The V gene's germline CDR1 is SGHAT and CDR2 FQNNGV. V was cut by 0 bases and J by 5 bases, with 4 bases left in between. CDR3 nucleotide sequence: TGTGCCAGCAGCTTAGACAGATATGGCTACACCTTC. It encodes CASSLDRYGYTF. The full variable domain, with the rest looked up from reference TRBV11-2 and TRBJ1-2, is EAGVAQSPRYKIIEKRQSVAFWCNPISGHATLYWYQQILGQGPKLLIQFQNNGVVDDSQLPKDRFSAERLKGVDSTLKIQPAKLEDSAVYLCASSLDRYGYTFGSGTRLTVV.

Worth noting for this clone: The limits of the CDR3 on the DNA are not certain, so only TCRdb's listed CDR3 is given. Here the CDR3 reads CASSFGLGASHTF. V gene TRBV5-6 combines with J gene TRBJ1-2; TRBD1 reflects the table's D call only, with no check against the DNA. In germline, CDR1 is SGHDT, CDR2 YYEEEE. Ends included, the CDR3 has 13 residues.

The chain joins TRBV5-1 to TRBJ1-6, with D tentatively TRBD1 (6 bases). The CDR3 length is 15 residues. Germline V gene sequence: CDR1 SGHRS, CDR2 YFSETQ. V lost 0 bases, J lost 9 bases, and 13 bases lay in between. CDR3 in amino acids: CASSLATGTSSPLHF. CDR3 in DNA: TGCGCCAGCAGCTTGGCGACAGGCACCAGTTCACCCCTCCACTTT.

This clone was observed a few times. V gene TRBV6-5 combines with J gene TRBJ1-1; D ambiguous. V dropped 2 bases and J dropped 2 bases, with 6 bases sitting between them. CDR1 is MNHEY and CDR2 is SVGAGI in the germline V gene. The CDR3 totals 13 residues. The CDR3 nucleotides are TGTGCCAGCAGTTACGGGCATAACACTGAAGCTTTCTTT. Protein: CASSYGHNTEAFF.

V gene TRBV19 combines with J gene TRBJ1-2, with D possibly being TRBD1 (6 bases). This CDR3 has 15 amino acids. Trimming removed 2 bases from V and 1 base from J, with 11 bases in between. Germline V lookup: CDR1 LNHDA, CDR2 SQIVND (reference sequence). The CDR3 reads CASSISRTVNYGYTF. In nucleotides, the CDR3 is TGTGCCAGTAGTATATCCCGGACAGTTAACTATGGCTACACCTTC.

This chain joins TRBV7-6 and TRBJ2-7; tentative D call: TRBD1 (5 bases). Looked up from germline, CDR1 is SGHVS and CDR2 is FNYEAQ. The CDR3 runs to 13 residues. Trimming stripped 5 bases from V and 3 bases from J, with 11 bases between. CDR3: CASSPTQGYEQYF. The DNA of the CDR3 is TGTGCCAGCAGCCCGACTCAGGGCTACGAGCAGTACTTC.

This sequence joins TRBV7-9 and TRBJ1-5, with D possibly being TRBD1 (5 bases). This CDR3 is 15 amino acids long. Trimming pared 5 bases from V and 5 bases from J, leaving 16 bases between. Germline values: CDR1 SEHNR, CDR2 FQNEAQ (reference sequence). CDR3 amino acids: CASSKYGGEDQPQHF. For the CDR3, the DNA is TGTGCCAGCAGCAAATACGGAGGGGAGGATCAGCCCCAGCATTTT.

V gene TRBV6-5 combines with J gene TRBJ1-4; unclear D gene. Germline CDR1 is MNHEY and CDR2 is SVGAGI. The CDR3 contains 14 residues. Trimming took off 6 bases at V and 11 bases at J, with 19 bases between the two ends. CDR3 in amino acids: CASRPEGEGWKLFF. CDR3 nucleotide sequence: TGTGCCAGCAGGCCAGAAGGAGAGGGATGGAAACTGTTTTTT.

The chain couples TRBV5-1 to TRBJ1-6, with TRBD1 identical over 7 bases. The CDR3 runs 15 residues. Per the germline V gene, CDR1 is SGHRS and CDR2 is YFSETQ. The V gene end was trimmed by 5 bases and the J gene end by 3 bases; junction bases not matched to a gene: 5. CDR3 protein: CASRTGTDYNSPLHF. The CDR3 DNA is TGCGCCAGCAGAACCGGGACAGACTATAATTCACCCCTCCACTTT. Combining the CDR3 with reference TRBV5-1 and TRBJ1-6 gives the whole variable domain KAGVTQTPRYLIKTRGQQVTLSCSPISGHRSVSWYQQTPGQGLQFLFEYFSETQRNKGNFPGRFSGRQFSNSRSEMNVSTLELGDSALYLCASRTGTDYNSPLHFGNGTRLTVT.

This chain links TRBV2 with TRBJ1-3, with a tentative D call TRBD1 (6 bases). This CDR3 is 15 amino acids long. Germline CDR1 reads SNHLY; CDR2 reads FYNNEI. Trimming left V 3 bases short and J 0 bases short, with 9 bases between. CDR3 nucleotide sequence: TGTGCCAGCAGTGACAGGGGCCGCTCTGGAAACACCATATATTTT. Amino acids: CASSDRGRSGNTIYF.

The rearrangement links TRBV25-1 to TRBJ1-2; TRBD1 matches at 7 bases. Germline V gives CDR1 MGHDK, CDR2 SYGVNS. This CDR3 has 15 amino acids. Trimming cost V 4 bases and J 8 bases; bases outside gene matches: 13. CDR3 in DNA: TGTGCCAGCAGTGTACTGGGTCAGGGGGTCAGGGGCTACACCTTC. This codes for CASSVLGQGVRGYTF.

This CDR3 reads CASRVGGQEYNEQFF. Here the CDR3 DNA reads TGTGCCAGCAGGGTAGGGGGACAGGAATACAATGAGCAGTTCTTC. The genes are TRBV28 and TRBJ2-1; 8 bases are a match to TRBD1. The CDR3 is 15 residues long. Germline CDR1 is MDHEN and CDR2 is SYDVKM. V lost 6 bases, J lost 4 bases, and 8 bases stayed unmatched. The variable domain in full, with the rest retrieved from reference TRBV28 and TRBJ2-1, is DVKVTQSSRYLVKRTGEKVFLECVQDMDHENMFWYRQDPGLGLRLIYFSYDVKMKEKGDIPEGYSVSREKKERFSLILESASTNQTSMYLCASRVGGQEYNEQFFGPGTRLTVL.

The chain is built from TRBV6-1 and TRBJ1-4, with TRBD1 as a possible D gene (6 bases). CDR3 size: 13 residues. V lost 6 bases to trimming and J lost 7 bases, with 12 bases between them. Germline CDR1 and CDR2: MNHNS and SASEGT. The CDR3 DNA reads TGTGCCAGCAGCCAGGGGAGAGGTGAAAAACTGTTTTTT. Its translation is CASSQGRGEKLFF.

This clone was observed once. The chain employs TRBV7-9 and TRBJ1-2; D remains ambiguous. Trimming stripped 5 bases from V and 2 bases from J, with 18 bases between. The CDR3 runs to 16 residues. Germline V gives CDR1 SEHNR, CDR2 FQNEAQ (reference sequence). For the CDR3, the DNA is TGTGCCAGCAGCGGGAGGAACAGAGATCTCAACTATGGCTACACCTTC. This encodes CASSGRNRDLNYGYTF.

The CDR3 nucleotides read TGCGCCAGCAGCAGGACCGGGACAGCTAACTATGGCTACACCTTC. Its protein is CASSRTGTANYGYTF. The chain has TRBV5-1 and TRBJ1-2, with 7 bases fitting TRBD1. The V segment lost 4 bases and the J segment 0 bases; nucleotides outside the gene matches: 6. Per germline, CDR1 SGHRS and CDR2 YFSETQ. The CDR3 has 15 residues.

The chain recombines TRBV19 with TRBJ1-4; D possibly corresponds to TRBD1 (6 bases). The CDR3 is 14 residues long. Trimming shortened V by 5 bases and J by 5 bases, and 12 bases separated the two germline ends. In germline, CDR1 is LNHDA, CDR2 SQIVND (reference sequence). The CDR3 reads CASSGGGSNEKLFF. The DNA of the CDR3 is TGTGCCAGTAGTGGTGGGGGCTCCAATGAAAAACTGTTTTTT. Supplemented by reference TRBV19 and TRBJ1-4, the full variable domain reads DGGITQSPKYLFRKEGQNVTLSCEQNLNHDAMYWYRQDPGQGLRLIYYSQIVNDFQKGDIAEGYSVSREKKESFPLTVTSAQKNPTAFYLCASSGGGSNEKLFFGSGTQLSVL.

The rearrangement uses TRBV7-9 and TRBJ1-1; TRBD1 aligns across 11 bases. The CDR3 runs 14 residues. Germline CDR1 reads SEHNR; CDR2 reads FQNEAQ (reference sequence). V was pared by 8 bases and J by 0 bases, with 2 bases of the junction left unmatched. The chain's CDR3 is CASRTGGMNTEAFF. Written as DNA, the CDR3 is TGTGCCAGCCGGACAGGGGGCATGAACACTGAAGCTTTCTTT.

V and J are TRBV19 and TRBJ1-2, with D perhaps TRBD1 (5 bases). This CDR3 is 14 amino acids long. From germline, CDR1 is LNHDA and CDR2 SQIVND (reference sequence). Deletions cut 3 bases from V and 2 bases from J, with 10 bases between. CDR3 nucleotide sequence: TGTGCCAGTAGTATCGACAGACTCAACTATGGCTACACCTTC. It specifies CASSIDRLNYGYTF.

V and J are TRBV5-6 and TRBJ1-2; no firm D call. Looked up from germline, CDR1 is SGHDT and CDR2 is YYEEEE. This CDR3 contains 14 residues. V dropped 4 bases and J dropped 6 bases, with 16 bases sitting between them. The CDR3 DNA reads as TGTGCCAGCAGCCTTATAAGCCCTTTAGATGGCTACACCTTC. Encoded protein: CASSLISPLDGYTF.

This chain uses TRBV6-6 with TRBJ2-1; possibly TRBD1 for D (5 bases). The germline CDR1 and CDR2 sequences are MNHNY and SVGAGI (reference sequence). The V gene lost 5 bases and the J gene lost 3 bases, with 11 bases spanning the gap. The CDR3 is 14 residues long. CDR3 protein: CASSAHDSYNEQFF. For the CDR3, the DNA is TGTGCCAGCAGTGCCCATGACAGCTACAATGAGCAGTTCTTC.

The V and J genes are TRBV7-3 and TRBJ1-1; D possibly corresponds to TRBD1 (5 bases). V gave up 3 bases and J gave up 3 bases, with 11 bases separating them. Germline CDR1 and CDR2: SGHTA and FQGTGA. This CDR3 is built from 14 residues. CDR3 DNA: TGTGCCAGCAGCTTTACCGGGGGGGACACTGAAGCTTTCTTT. Its translation is CASSFTGGDTEAFF.

In this sample, this clone turned up once. This CDR3 is CASSIGQGDGYTF. The CDR3 bases are TGTGCCAGTAGTATCGGGCAGGGTGATGGCTACACCTTC. The chain carries TRBV19 and TRBJ1-2, with D possibly being TRBD1 (5 bases). Germline-derived CDR1 and CDR2 are LNHDA and SQIVND (reference sequence). The V end lost 3 bases, the J end lost 6 bases, and 11 bases lay between the germline ends. This CDR3 has 13 amino acids.

V and J are TRBV5-1 and TRBJ1-6, with TRBD1 matching 9 bases. From germline, CDR1 is SGHRS and CDR2 YFSETQ. Germline trimming cut 4 bases from V and 13 bases from J; bases unmatched to any gene: 6. The CDR3 runs 13 residues. The CDR3: CASSGGQGVPLHF. In nucleotides, the CDR3 is TGCGCCAGCAGCGGGGGACAGGGAGTTCCCCTCCACTTT.

This chain connects TRBV6-5 to TRBJ2-3; 9 nucleotides line up with TRBD2. This CDR3 has 14 amino acids. The trim removed 6 bases at V and 2 bases at J, leaving 3 bases unmatched. Per germline, CDR1 MNHEY and CDR2 SVGAGI. The CDR3 DNA is TGTGCCAGCAGCCTAGCGGGGAACACAGATACGCAGTATTTT. As protein: CASSLAGNTDTQYF.

This clone was found a few times. The chain joins TRBV9 to TRBJ2-5, with 9 bases lining up with TRBD2. The CDR3 covers 15 residues. Germline assignment: CDR1 SGDLS and CDR2 YYNGEE. The V segment lost 0 bases and the J segment 2 bases; nucleotides outside the gene matches: 2. The CDR3 nucleotides read TGTGCCAGCAGCGTAGGCACTAGCGGGCAAGAGACCCAGTACTTC. Translating it yields CASSVGTSGQETQYF.

This chain's CDR3 is CASRNFLQALDEQYF. The CDR3 region has the DNA TGCGCCAGCAGGAATTTTTTACAGGCGTTGGACGAGCAGTACTTC. The chain has TRBV10-2 and TRBJ2-7, with a possible D match to TRBD1 (5 bases). V lost 6 bases, J lost 5 bases, and 20 bases lay in between. Per the germline V gene, CDR1 is WSHSY and CDR2 is SAAADI. The CDR3 totals 15 residues.